This TCR beta chain came from a study of T-cell reconstitution after alpha-beta-depleted transplantation in children. Using unique molecular identifiers, the investigators prepared the TCRbeta library. Via MiXCR, TCRdb re-called the PCR reads, giving one row per CDR3 protein. The sample yields around 600,000 distinct CDR3 sequences, over 15% seen once. The germline V gene has CDR1 SEHNR and CDR2 FQNEAQ (reference sequence). V gave up 5 bases and J gave up 8 bases, with 21 bases separating them. There are 16 residues in the CDR3. This TCR was sampled from a human donor who donated a stem cell graft to a child with acute myeloid leukemia. The sequences come from PBMCs from the stem cell graft donor, collected from the stem cell graft. The chain recombines TRBV7-9 with TRBJ1-4; no reliable D call. As DNA, the CDR3 is TGTGCCAGCAGCCTCGGTGAGGGAGGAGCAGGAGAAAAACTGTTTTTT. As protein: CASSLGEGGAGEKLFF.